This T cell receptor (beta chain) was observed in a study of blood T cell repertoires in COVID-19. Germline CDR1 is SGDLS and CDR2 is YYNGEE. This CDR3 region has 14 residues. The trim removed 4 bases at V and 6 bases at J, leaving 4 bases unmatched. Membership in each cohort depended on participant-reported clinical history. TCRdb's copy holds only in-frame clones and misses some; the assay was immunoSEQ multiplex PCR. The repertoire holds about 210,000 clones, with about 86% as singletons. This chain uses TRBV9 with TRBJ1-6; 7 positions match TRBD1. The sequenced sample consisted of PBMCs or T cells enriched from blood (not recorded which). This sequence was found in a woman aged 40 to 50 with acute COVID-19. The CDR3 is CASSPRDSNSPLHF. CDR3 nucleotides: TGTGCCAGCAGCCCCCGGGACAGTAATTCACCCCTCCACTTT.